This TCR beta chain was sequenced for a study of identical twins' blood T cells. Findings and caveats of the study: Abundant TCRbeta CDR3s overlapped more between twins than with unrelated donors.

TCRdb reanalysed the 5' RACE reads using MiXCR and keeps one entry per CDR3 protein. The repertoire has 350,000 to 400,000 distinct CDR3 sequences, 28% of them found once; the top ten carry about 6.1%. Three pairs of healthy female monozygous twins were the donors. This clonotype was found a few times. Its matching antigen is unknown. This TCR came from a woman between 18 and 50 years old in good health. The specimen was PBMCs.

The CDR3, as DNA: TGTGCCAGCTCACCAGACAGACTCAATTCACCCCTCCACTTT. It translates to CASSPDRLNSPLHF. The chain recombines TRBV18 with TRBJ1-6, with D possibly matching TRBD1 (5 bases). The CDR3 is 14 residues long. V gave up 2 bases and J gave up 7 bases, with 9 bases separating them. The germline V gene has CDR1 KGHSH and CDR2 LQKENI.